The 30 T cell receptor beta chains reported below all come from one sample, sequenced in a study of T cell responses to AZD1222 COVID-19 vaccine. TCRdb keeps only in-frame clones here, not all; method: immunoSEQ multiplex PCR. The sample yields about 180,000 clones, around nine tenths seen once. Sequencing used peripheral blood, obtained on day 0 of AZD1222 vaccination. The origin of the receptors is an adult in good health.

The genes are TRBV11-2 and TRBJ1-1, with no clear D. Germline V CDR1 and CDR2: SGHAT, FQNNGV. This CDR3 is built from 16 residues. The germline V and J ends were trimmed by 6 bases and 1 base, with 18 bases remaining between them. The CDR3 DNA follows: TGTGCCAGCAGACCGATCGCGGGAGTTCAGAACACTGAAGCTTTCTTT. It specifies CASRPIAGVQNTEAFF.

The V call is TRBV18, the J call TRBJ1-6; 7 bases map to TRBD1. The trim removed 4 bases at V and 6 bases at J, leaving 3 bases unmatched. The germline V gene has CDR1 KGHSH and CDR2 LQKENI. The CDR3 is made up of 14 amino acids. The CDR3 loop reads CASSQQGSNSPLHF. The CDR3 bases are TGTGCCAGCTCACAACAGGGGAGTAATTCACCCCTCCACTTT.

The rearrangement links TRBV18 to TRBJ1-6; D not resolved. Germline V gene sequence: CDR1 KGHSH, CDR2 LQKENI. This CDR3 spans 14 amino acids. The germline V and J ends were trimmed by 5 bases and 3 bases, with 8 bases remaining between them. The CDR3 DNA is TGTGCCAGCTCAGAAACCCGCTATAATTCACCCCTCCACTTT. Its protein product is CASSETRYNSPLHF.

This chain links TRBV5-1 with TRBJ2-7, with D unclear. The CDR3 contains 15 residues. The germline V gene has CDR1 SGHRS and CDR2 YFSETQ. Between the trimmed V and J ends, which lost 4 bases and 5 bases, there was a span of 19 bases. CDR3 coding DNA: TGCGCCAGCAGCCCGGTACCCGAGAAAATCCACGAGCAGTACTTC. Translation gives CASSPVPEKIHEQYF.

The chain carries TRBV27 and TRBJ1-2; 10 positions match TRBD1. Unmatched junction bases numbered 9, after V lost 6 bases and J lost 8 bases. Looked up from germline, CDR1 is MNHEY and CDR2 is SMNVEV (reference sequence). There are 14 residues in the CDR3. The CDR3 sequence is CASSLGGTGDGYTF. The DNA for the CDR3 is TGTGCCAGCAGCCTAGGCGGGACAGGGGACGGCTACACCTTC.

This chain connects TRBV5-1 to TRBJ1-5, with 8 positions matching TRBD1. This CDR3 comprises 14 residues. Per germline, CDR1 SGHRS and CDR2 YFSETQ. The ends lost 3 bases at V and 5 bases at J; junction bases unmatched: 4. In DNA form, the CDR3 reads TGCGCCAGCAGCTCGGGACAGGTCGATCAGCCCCAGCATTTT. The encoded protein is CASSSGQVDQPQHF.

Written as DNA, the CDR3 is TGTGCCAGCAGCTTAGGGGGGTCCCTGCCTGAAGCTTTCTTT. Its protein is CASSLGGSLPEAFF. The chain uses TRBV7-8 and TRBJ1-1; maybe TRBD1 (5 bases). The ends were cut back, 1 base at V and 6 bases at J, with 12 bases in the middle. The CDR3 spans 14 residues. Germline V gene lookup returns CDR1 SGHVS and CDR2 FQNEAQ.

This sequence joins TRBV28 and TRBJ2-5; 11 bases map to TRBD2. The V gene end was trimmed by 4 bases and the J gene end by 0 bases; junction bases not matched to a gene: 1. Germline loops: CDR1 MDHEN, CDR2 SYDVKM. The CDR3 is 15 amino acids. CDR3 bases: TGTGCCAGCAGTTCTAGCGGGGGGCACCAAGAGACCCAGTACTTC. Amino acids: CASSSSGGHQETQYF.

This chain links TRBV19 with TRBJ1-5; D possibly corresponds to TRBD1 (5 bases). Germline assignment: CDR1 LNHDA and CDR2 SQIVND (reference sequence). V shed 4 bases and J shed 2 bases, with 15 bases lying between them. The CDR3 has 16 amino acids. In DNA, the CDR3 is TGTGCCAGTAGTACCCCAGGGAGTACTGGCAATCAGCCCCAGCATTTT. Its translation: CASSTPGSTGNQPQHF.

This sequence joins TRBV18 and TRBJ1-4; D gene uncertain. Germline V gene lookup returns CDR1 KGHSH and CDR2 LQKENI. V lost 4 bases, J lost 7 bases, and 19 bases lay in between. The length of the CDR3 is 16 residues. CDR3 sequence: CASSRGPPSYGEKLFF. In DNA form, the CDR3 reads TGTGCCAGCTCACGAGGCCCACCTAGCTACGGTGAAAAACTGTTTTTT.

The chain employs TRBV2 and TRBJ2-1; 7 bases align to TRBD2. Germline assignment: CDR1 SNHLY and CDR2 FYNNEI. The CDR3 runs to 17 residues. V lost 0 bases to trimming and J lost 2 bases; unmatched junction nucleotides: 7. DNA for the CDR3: TGTGCCAGCAGTGAAGCGTACCTCGGGGGGACCTACAATGAGCAGTTCTTC. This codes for CASSEAYLGGTYNEQFF.

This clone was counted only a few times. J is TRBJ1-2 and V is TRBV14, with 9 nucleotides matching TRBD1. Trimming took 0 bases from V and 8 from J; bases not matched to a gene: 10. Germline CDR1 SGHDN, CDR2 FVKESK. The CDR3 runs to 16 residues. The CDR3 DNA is TGTGCCAGCAGCCAAGAGATCGGGACAGGGTCCCTCGGCTACACCTTC. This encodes CASSQEIGTGSLGYTF.

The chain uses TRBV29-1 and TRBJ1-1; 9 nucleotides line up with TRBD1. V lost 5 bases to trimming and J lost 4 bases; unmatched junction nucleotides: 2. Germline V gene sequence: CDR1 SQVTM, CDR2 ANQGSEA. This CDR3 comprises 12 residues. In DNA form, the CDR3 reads TGCAGCGTTTGGACAGGGGCCACTGAAGCTTTCTTT. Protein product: CSVWTGATEAFF.

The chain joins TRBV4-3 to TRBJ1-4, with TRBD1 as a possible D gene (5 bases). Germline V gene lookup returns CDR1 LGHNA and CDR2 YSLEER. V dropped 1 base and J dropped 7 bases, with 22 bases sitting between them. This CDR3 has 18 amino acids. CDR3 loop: CASSQGVPRDSKGEKLFF. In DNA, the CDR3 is TGCGCCAGCAGCCAAGGAGTTCCCCGAGACAGTAAGGGTGAAAAACTGTTTTTT.

CDR3 in amino acids: CASSDTMNTEAFF. In DNA form, the CDR3 reads TGCGCCAGCAGTGACACCATGAACACTGAAGCTTTCTTT. The chain combines TRBV10-1 with TRBJ1-1; D is uncertain. Trimming took off 3 bases at V and 0 bases at J, with 5 bases between the two ends. The CDR3 is made up of 13 amino acids. The germline V gene encodes CDR1 WNHNN and CDR2 SYGVQD (reference sequence).

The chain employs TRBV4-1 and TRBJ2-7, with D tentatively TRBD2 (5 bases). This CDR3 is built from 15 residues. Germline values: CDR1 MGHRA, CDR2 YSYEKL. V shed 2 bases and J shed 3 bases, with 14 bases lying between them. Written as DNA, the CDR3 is TGCGCCAGCAGCCAAATAGGGAGTAGGGACTACGAGCAGTACTTC. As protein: CASSQIGSRDYEQYF.

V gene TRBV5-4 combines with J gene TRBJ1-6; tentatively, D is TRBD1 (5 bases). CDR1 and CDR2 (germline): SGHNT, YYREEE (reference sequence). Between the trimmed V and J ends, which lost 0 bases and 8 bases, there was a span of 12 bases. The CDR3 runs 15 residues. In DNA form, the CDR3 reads TGTGCCAGCAGCTTGGCCCTCGGGGGACATTCACCCCTCCACTTT. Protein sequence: CASSLALGGHSPLHF.

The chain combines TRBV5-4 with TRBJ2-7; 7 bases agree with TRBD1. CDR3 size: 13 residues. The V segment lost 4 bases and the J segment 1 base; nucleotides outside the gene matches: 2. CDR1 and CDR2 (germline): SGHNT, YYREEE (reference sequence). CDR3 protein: CASSPGQSYEQYF. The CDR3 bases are TGTGCCAGCAGCCCGGGACAGTCCTACGAGCAGTACTTC. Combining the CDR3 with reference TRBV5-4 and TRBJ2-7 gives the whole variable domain ETGVTQSPTHLIKTRGQQVTLRCSSQSGHNTVSWYQQALGQGPQFIFQYYREEENGRGNFPPRFSGLQFPNYSSELNVNALELDDSALYLCASSPGQSYEQYFGPGTRLTVT.

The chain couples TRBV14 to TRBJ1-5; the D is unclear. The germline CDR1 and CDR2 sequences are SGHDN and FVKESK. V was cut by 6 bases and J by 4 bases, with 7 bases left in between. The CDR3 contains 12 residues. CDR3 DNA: TGTGCCAGCAGTCTGGAGAATCAGCCCCAGCATTTT. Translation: CASSLENQPQHF.

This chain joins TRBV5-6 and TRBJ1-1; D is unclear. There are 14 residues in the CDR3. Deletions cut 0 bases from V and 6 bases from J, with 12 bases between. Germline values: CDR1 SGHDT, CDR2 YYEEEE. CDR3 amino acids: CASSLGKVVPEAFF. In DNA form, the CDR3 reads TGTGCCAGCAGCTTGGGGAAAGTTGTCCCTGAAGCTTTCTTT.

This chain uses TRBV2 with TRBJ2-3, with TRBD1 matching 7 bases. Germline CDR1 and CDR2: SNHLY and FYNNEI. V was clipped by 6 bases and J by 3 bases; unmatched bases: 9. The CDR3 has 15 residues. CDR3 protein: CASSRDSSETDTQYF. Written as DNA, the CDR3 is TGTGCCAGCAGCAGGGACAGCTCAGAAACAGATACGCAGTATTTT.

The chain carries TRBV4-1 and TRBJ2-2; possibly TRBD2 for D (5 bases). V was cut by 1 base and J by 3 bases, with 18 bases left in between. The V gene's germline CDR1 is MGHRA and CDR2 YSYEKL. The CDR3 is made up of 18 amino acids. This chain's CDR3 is CASSQVRTRSGDTGELFF. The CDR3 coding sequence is TGCGCCAGCAGCCAAGTCAGGACTCGGAGTGGTGACACCGGGGAGCTGTTTTTT.

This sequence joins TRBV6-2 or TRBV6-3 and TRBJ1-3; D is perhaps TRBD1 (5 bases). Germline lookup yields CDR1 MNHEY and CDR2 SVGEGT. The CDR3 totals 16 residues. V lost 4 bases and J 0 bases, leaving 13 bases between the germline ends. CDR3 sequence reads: CASSLRDGTSGNTIYF. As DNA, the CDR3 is TGTGCCAGCAGTTTGCGAGACGGGACCTCTGGAAACACCATATATTTT.

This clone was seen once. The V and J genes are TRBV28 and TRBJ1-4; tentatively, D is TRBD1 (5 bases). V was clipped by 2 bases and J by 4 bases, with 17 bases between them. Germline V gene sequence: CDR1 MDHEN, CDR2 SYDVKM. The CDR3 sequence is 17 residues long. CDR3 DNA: TGTGCCAGCAGTTTAAATCCCCGCAGGGCGATTAATGAAAAACTGTTTTTT. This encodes CASSLNPRRAINEKLFF.

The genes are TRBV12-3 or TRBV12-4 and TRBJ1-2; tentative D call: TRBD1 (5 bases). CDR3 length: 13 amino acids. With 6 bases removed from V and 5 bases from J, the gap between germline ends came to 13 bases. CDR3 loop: CASRGVGGYGYTF. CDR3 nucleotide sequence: TGTGCCAGCAGGGGGGTAGGAGGTTATGGCTACACCTTC.

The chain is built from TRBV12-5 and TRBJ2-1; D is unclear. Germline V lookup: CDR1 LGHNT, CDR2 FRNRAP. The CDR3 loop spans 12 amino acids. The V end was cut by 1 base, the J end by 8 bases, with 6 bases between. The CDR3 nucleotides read TGTGCTAGTGGTTTGGCGGTGGATGAGCAGTTCTTC. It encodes CASGLAVDEQFF.

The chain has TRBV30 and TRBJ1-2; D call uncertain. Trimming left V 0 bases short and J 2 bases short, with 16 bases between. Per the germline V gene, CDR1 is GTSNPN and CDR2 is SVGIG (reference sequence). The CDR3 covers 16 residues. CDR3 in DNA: TGTGCCTGGAGTGTAGGCGGGCTTGGAGACAACTATGGCTACACCTTC. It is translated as CAWSVGGLGDNYGYTF.

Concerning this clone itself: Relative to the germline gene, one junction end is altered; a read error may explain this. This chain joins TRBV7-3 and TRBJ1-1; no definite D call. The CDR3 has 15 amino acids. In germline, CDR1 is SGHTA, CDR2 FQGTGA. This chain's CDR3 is CASSLTVGMNTEAFF. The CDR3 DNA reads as TGTGCCAGCAGCCTAACGGTGGGGATGAACACTGAAGCTTTCTTT. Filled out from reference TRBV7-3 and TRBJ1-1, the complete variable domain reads GAGVSQTPSNKVTEKGKYVELRCDPISGHTALYWYRQSLGQGPEFLIYFQGTGAADDSGLPNDRFFAVRPEGSVSTLKIQRTERGDSAVYLCASSLTVGMNTEAFFGQGTRLTVV.

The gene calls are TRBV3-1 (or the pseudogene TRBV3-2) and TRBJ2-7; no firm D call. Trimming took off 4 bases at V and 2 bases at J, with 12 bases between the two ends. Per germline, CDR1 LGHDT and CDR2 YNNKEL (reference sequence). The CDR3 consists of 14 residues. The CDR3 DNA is TGTGCCAGCAGCCGCCGCCCCACTACCTACGAGCAGTACTTC. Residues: CASSRRPTTYEQYF.

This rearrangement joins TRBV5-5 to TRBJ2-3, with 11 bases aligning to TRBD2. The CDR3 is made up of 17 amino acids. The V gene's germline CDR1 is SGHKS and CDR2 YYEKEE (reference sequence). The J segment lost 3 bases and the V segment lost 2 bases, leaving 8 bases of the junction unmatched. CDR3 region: CASSFSLLAGGTDTQYF. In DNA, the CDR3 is TGTGCCAGCAGCTTTTCACTTTTAGCGGGGGGGACAGATACGCAGTATTTT.